Described below is a single TCR beta chain sequence and its context. Original analysis: Cell counts per sample came from amplifying reference gene primers. Method: immunoSEQ multiplex PCR; TCRdb's copy keeps in-frame clones and lacks some. V, J and clone size are taken as reported in that table, and D and trimming were inferred from the DNA itself. The data contain 250,000 to 300,000 clones, around 84% of them singletons. This specimen belongs to a study of blood T cell repertoires in COVID-19. Overall study context: The analysed material was cDNA or gDNA that came from T cells, B-cell-depleted T cells, or PBMCs.

The CDR3 has 15 amino acids. V shed 5 bases and J 3 bases; nucleotides not matched to a gene: 4. Per the germline V gene, CDR1 is SGHTA and CDR2 is FQGNSA. Sequenced: peripheral blood. This sequence was found in a man in his 60s with acute or convalescent COVID-19. V and J are TRBV7-2 and TRBJ2-1, with 10 bases lining up with TRBD1. The CDR3 spells CASSLGQGGYNEQFF. The DNA for the CDR3 is TGTGCCAGCAGCCTTGGACAGGGGGGCTACAATGAGCAGTTCTTC. The full variable domain, its missing parts supplied by reference TRBV7-2 and TRBJ2-1, is GAGVSQSPSNKVTEKGKDVELRCDPISGHTALYWYRQSLGQGLEFLIYFQGNSAPDKSGLPSDRFSAERTGGSVSTLTIQRTQQEDSAVYLCASSLGQGGYNEQFFGPGTRLTVL.